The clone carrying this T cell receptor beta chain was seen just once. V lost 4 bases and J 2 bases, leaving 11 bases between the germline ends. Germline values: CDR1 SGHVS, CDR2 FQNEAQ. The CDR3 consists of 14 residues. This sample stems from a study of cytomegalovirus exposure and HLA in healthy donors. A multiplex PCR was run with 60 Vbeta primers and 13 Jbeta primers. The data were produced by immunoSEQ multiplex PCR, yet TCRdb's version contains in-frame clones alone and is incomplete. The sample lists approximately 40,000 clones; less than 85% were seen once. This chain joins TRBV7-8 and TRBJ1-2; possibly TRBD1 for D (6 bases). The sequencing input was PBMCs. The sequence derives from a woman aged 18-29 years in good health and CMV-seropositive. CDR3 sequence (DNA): TGTGCCAGCAGCTCCGCGGGGGGCAACTATGGCTACACCTTC. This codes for CASSSAGGNYGYTF.